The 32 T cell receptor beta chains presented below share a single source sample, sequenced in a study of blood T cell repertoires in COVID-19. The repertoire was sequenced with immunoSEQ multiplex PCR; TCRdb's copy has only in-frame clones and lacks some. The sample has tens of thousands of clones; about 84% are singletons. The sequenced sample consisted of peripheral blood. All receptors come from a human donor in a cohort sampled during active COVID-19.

Here the CDR3 DNA reads TGTGCCAGCAGCTCCGAGGAGGGCCCCTCCTACGAGCAGTACTTC. This codes for CASSSEEGPSYEQYF. The chain has TRBV11-1 and TRBJ2-7, with D maybe TRBD2 (6 bases). V lost 4 bases and J 0 bases, leaving 13 bases between the germline ends. Germline assignment: CDR1 SGHAT and CDR2 FQDESV (reference sequence). This CDR3 is built from 15 residues.

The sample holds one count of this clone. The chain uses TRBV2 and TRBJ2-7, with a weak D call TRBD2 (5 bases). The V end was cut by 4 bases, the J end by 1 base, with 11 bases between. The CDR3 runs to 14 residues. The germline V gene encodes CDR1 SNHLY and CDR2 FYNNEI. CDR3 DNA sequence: TGTGCCAGCAGTGGCCGGGATGCTTCCTACGAGCAGTACTTC. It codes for CASSGRDASYEQYF.

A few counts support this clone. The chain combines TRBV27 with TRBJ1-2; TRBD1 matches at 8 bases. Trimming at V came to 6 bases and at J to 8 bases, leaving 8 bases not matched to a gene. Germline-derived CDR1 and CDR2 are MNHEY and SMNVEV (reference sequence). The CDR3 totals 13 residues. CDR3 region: CASRMTGAQGYTF. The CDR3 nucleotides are TGTGCCAGCAGGATGACAGGGGCTCAAGGCTACACCTTC.

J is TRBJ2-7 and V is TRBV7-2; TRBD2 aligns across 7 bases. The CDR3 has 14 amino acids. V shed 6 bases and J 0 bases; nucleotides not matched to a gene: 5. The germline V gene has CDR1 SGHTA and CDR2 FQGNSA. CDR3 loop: CASRSSGSSYEQYF. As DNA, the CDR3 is TGTGCCAGCAGGTCTAGCGGTAGCTCCTACGAGCAGTACTTC. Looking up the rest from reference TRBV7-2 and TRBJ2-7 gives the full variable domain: GAGVSQSPSNKVTEKGKDVELRCDPISGHTALYWYRQSLGQGLEFLIYFQGNSAPDKSGLPSDRFSAERTGGSVSTLTIQRTQQEDSAVYLCASRSSGSSYEQYFGPGTRLTVT.

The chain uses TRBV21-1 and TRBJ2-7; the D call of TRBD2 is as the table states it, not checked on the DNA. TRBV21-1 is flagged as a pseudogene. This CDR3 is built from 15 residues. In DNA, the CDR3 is TGTGCCACCCTGAGGACTCAGCGGAGCTCCTACGAGCAGTACTTC. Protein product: CATLRTQRSSYEQYF.

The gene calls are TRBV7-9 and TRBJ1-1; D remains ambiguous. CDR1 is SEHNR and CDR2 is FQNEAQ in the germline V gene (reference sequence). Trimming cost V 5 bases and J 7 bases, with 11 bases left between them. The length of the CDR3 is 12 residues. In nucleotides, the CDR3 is TGTGCCAGCAGCCCCAGAGGACTTGAAGCTTTCTTT. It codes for CASSPRGLEAFF. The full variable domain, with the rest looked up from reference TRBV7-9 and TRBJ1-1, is DTGVSQNPRHKITKRGQNVTFRCDPISEHNRLYWYRQTLGQGPEFLTYFQNEAQLEKSRLLSDRFSAERPKGSFSTLEIQRTEQGDSAMYLCASSPRGLEAFFGQGTRLTVV.

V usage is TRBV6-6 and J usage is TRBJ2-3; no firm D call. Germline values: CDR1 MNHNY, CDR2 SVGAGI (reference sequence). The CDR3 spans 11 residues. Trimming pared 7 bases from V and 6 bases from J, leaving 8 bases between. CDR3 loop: CASTLRDTQYF. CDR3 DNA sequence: TGTGCCAGCACCCTGAGGGATACGCAGTATTTT.

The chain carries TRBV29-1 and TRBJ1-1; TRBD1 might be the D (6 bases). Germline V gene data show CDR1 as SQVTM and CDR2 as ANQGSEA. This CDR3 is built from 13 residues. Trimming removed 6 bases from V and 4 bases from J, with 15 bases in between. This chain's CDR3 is CSVDSSRGTEAFF. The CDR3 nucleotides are TGCAGCGTGGACAGTTCGAGGGGCACTGAAGCTTTCTTT.

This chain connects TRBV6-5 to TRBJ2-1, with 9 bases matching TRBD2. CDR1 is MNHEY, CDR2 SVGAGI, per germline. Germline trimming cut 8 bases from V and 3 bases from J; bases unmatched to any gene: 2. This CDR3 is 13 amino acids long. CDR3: CASGLAFYNEQFF. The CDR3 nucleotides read TGTGCCAGCGGACTAGCGTTCTACAATGAGCAGTTCTTC.

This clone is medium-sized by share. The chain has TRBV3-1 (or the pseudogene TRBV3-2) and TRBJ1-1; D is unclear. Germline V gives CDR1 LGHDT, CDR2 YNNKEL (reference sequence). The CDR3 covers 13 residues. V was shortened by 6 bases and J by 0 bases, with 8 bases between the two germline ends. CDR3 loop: CASRIGVNTEAFF. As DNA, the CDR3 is TGTGCCAGCAGGATCGGGGTGAACACTGAAGCTTTCTTT.

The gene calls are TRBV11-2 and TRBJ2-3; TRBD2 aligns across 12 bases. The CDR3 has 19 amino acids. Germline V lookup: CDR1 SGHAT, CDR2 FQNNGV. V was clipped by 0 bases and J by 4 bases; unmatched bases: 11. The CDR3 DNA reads TGTGCCAGCAGCTTAGACCTAGCGGGAGGGCCTAGTTTTGCAGATACGCAGTATTTT. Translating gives CASSLDLAGGPSFADTQYF. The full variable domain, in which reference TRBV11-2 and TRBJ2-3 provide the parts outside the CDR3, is EAGVAQSPRYKIIEKRQSVAFWCNPISGHATLYWYQQILGQGPKLLIQFQNNGVVDDSQLPKDRFSAERLKGVDSTLKIQPAKLEDSAVYLCASSLDLAGGPSFADTQYFGPGTRLTVL.

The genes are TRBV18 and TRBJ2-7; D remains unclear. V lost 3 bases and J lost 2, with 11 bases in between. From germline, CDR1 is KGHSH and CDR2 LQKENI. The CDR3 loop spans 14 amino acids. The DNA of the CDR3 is TGTGCCAGCTCACCGGAGCGCTTCCCCTACGAGCAGTACTTC. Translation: CASSPERFPYEQYF.

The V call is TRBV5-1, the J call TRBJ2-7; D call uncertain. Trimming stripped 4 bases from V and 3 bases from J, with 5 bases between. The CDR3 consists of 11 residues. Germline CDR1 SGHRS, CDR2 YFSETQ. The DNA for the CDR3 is TGCGCCAGCAGCCCGGGCTACGAGCAGTACTTC. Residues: CASSPGYEQYF. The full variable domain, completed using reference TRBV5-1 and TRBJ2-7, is KAGVTQTPRYLIKTRGQQVTLSCSPISGHRSVSWYQQTPGQGLQFLFEYFSETQRNKGNFPGRFSGRQFSNSRSEMNVSTLELGDSALYLCASSPGYEQYFGPGTRLTVT.

CDR3 in amino acids: CASSLDQTGHEQYF. CDR3 DNA: TGTGCCAGCAGTTTAGATCAGACAGGGCACGAGCAGTACTTC. The gene calls are TRBV28 and TRBJ2-7; 7 nucleotides align to TRBD1. Germline values: CDR1 MDHEN, CDR2 SYDVKM. V gave up 2 bases and J gave up 5 bases; unmatched junction bases: 6. The CDR3 runs 14 residues. The complete variable domain, with remaining parts taken from reference TRBV28 and TRBJ2-7, reads DVKVTQSSRYLVKRTGEKVFLECVQDMDHENMFWYRQDPGLGLRLIYFSYDVKMKEKGDIPEGYSVSREKKERFSLILESASTNQTSMYLCASSLDQTGHEQYFGPGTRLTVT.

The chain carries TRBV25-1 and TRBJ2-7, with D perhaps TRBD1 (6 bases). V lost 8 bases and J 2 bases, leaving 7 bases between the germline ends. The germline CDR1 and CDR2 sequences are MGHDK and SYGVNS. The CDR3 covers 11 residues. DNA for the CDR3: TGTGCCAGCGCAGGGGCCTACGAGCAGTACTTC. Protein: CASAGAYEQYF.

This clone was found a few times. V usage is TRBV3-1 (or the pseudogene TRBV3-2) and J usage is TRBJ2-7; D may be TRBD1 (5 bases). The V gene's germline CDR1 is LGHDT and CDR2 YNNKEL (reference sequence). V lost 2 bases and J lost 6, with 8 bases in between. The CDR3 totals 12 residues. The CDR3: CASSQQRGEQYF. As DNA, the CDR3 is TGTGCCAGCAGCCAACAAAGGGGCGAGCAGTACTTC.

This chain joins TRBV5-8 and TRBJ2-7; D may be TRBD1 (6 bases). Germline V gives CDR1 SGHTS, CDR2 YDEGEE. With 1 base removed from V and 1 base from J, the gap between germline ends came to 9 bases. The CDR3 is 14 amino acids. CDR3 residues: CASSLKGGSYEQYF. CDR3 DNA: TGTGCCAGCAGCTTGAAAGGGGGTTCCTACGAGCAGTACTTC.

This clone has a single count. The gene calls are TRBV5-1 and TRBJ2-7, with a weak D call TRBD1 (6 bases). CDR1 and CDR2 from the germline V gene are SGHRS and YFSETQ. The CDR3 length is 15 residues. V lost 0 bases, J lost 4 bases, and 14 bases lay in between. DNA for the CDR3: TGCGCCAGCAGCTTGGTAGGGACATCAGTTTACGAGCAGTACTTC. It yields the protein CASSLVGTSVYEQYF. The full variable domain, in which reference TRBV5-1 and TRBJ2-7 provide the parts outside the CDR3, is KAGVTQTPRYLIKTRGQQVTLSCSPISGHRSVSWYQQTPGQGLQFLFEYFSETQRNKGNFPGRFSGRQFSNSRSEMNVSTLELGDSALYLCASSLVGTSVYEQYFGPGTRLTVT.

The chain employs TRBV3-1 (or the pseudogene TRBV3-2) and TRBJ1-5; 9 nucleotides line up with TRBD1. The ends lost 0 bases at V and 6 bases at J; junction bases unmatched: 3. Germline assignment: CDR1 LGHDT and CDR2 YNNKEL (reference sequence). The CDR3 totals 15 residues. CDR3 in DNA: TGTGCCAGCAGCCAAGACGGGACAGGGCCTCAGCCCCAGCATTTT. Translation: CASSQDGTGPQPQHF.

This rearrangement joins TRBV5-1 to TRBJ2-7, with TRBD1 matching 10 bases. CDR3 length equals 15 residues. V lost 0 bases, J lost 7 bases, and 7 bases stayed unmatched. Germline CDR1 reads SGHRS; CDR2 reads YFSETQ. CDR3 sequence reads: CASSLARTGGVEQYF. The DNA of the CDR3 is TGCGCCAGCAGCTTGGCGCGGACAGGGGGAGTGGAGCAGTACTTC. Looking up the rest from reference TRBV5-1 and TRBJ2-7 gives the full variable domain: KAGVTQTPRYLIKTRGQQVTLSCSPISGHRSVSWYQQTPGQGLQFLFEYFSETQRNKGNFPGRFSGRQFSNSRSEMNVSTLELGDSALYLCASSLARTGGVEQYFGPGTRLTVT.

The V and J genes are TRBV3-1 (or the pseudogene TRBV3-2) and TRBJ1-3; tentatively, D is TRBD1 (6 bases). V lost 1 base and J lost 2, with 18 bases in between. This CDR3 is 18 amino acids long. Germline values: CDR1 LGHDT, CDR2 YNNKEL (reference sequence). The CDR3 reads CASSQGGTNFQTGNTIYF. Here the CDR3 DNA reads TGTGCCAGCAGCCAAGGTGGGACAAATTTTCAAACTGGAAACACCATATATTTT.

CDR3: CASSLGADRITDTQYF. DNA for the CDR3: TGTGCCAGCAGCTTAGGGGCGGACAGGATCACAGATACGCAGTATTTT. The chain uses TRBV7-9 and TRBJ2-3; 7 nucleotides align to TRBD1. CDR1 and CDR2 from the germline V gene are SEHNR and FQNEAQ (reference sequence). The CDR3 spans 16 residues. The trim removed 1 base at V and 2 bases at J, leaving 6 bases unmatched.

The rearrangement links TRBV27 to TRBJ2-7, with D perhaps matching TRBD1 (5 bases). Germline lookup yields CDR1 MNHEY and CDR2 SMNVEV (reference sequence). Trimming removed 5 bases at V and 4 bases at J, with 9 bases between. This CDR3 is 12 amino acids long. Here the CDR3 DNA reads TGTGCCAGCAGTCCAAAGGGGTACGAGCAGTACTTC. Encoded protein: CASSPKGYEQYF.

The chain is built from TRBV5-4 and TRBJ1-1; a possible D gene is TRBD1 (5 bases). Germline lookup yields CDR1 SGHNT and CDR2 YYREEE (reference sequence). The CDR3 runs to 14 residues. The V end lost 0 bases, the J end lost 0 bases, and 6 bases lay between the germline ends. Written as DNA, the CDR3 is TGTGCCAGCAGCTTGGGGGGCATGAACACTGAAGCTTTCTTT. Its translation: CASSLGGMNTEAFF.

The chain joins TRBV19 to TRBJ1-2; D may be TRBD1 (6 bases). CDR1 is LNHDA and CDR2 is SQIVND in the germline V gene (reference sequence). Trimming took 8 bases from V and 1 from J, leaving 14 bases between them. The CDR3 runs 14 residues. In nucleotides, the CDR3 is TGTGCCAGTTCAAGGGACAAAAGTAACTATGGCTACACCTTC. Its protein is CASSRDKSNYGYTF.

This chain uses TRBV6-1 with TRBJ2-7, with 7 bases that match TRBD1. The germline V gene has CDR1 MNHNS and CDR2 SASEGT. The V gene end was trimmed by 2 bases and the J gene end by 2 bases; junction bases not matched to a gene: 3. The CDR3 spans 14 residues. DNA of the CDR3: TGTGCCAGCAGTGAACGGACAGGTCCCTACGAGCAGTACTTC. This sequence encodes CASSERTGPYEQYF.

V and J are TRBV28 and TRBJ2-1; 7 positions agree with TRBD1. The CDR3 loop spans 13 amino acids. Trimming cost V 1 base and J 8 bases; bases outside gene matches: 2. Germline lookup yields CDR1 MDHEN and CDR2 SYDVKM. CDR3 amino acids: CASSLYRGYEQFF. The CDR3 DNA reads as TGTGCCAGCAGTTTATACAGGGGATATGAGCAGTTCTTC.

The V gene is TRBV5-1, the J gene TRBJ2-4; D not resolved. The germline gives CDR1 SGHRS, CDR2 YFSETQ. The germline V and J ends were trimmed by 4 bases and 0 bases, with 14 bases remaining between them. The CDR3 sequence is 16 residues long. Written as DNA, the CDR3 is TGCGCCAGCAGCGAGGCGTACTCACTAGCCAAAAACATTCAGTACTTC. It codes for CASSEAYSLAKNIQYF.

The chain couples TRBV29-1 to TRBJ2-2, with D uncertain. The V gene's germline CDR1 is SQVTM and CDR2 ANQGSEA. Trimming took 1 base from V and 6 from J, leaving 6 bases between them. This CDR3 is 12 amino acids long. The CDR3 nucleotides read TGCAGCGTTGAAGGTTTAGCCGGGGAGCTGTTTTTT. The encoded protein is CSVEGLAGELFF.

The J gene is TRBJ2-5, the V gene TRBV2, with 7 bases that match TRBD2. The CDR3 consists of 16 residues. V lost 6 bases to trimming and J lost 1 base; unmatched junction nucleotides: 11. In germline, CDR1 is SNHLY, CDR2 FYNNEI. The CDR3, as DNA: TGTGCCAGCAGGGGGCGGCGGGAGCCCCCCCAAGAGACCCAGTACTTC. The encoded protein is CASRGRREPPQETQYF.

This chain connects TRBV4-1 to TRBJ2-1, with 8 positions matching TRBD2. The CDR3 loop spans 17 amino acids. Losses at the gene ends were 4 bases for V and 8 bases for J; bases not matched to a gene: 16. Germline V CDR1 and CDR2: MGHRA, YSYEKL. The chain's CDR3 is CASSPLRNSGSSDEQFF. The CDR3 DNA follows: TGCGCCAGCAGCCCGCTAAGAAACAGCGGGAGTTCTGATGAGCAGTTCTTC.

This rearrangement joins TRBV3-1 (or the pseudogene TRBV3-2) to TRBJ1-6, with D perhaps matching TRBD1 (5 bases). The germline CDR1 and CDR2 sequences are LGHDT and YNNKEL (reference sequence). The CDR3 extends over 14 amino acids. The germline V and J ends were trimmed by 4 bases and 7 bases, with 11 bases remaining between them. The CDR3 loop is CASSRQGWNSPLHF. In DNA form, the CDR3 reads TGTGCCAGCAGCCGCCAGGGCTGGAATTCACCCCTCCACTTT.